This T cell receptor beta chain comes out of a study of PD-1 blockade in classical Hodgkin lymphoma. Points from the study as a whole: Reports described newly diagnosed patients as having lower baseline TCR diversity than healthy donors.

Regarding this clone: Antigen specificity is unknown.

Time point here: cycle 4 day 1 (C4D1), after less than 7 weeks of nivolumab. Each patient experienced a relapse that followed autologous stem cell transplantation, and brentuximab vedotin exposure varied. Classification of best responses gave complete response, partial response or progressive disease. The CDR3 sequence is 15 residues long. The germline CDR1 and CDR2 sequences are MDHEN and SYDVKM. V lost 4 bases and J lost 1; bases outside the gene matches: 4. Sequenced by immunoSEQ multiplex PCR; TCRdb stores in-frame clones only, minus some. Of over 15,000 clones listed, 80% were seen once; the top ten hold less than 25%.

The starting material was peripheral blood mononuclear cells (PBMCs), obtained before the fourth cycle of nivolumab. The J gene is TRBJ1-1, the V gene TRBV28; 9 bases map to TRBD1. The sequence was obtained from a human donor with classical Hodgkin lymphoma. The CDR3 coding sequence is TGTGCCAGCAGTTCGGGACAGGGACGGAACACTGAAGCTTTCTTT. Translating it yields CASSSGQGRNTEAFF.